Sequencing of this T cell receptor beta chain was carried out in a study of Tregs in tolerant kidney transplant recipients. About the research overall: Related graft donors supplied nonmyeloablative bone marrow transplants, and mixed chimerism was transient.

Some clones are missing from TCRdb's copy, which holds only in-frame ones; the method was immunoSEQ multiplex PCR. The table shows approximately 69,000 clones, with about 88% occurring only once. Unstimulated Tregs (CD4+CD25+CD127-) and CD4+CD25- non-Tregs were sorted from PBMCs. Study-level points and caveats: For some patients, primers changed over time, blocking nucleotide-level comparison. Validation in larger populations is needed because few patients were studied.

Points on this clone: The antigen is undetermined.

The sequence was obtained from a human donor who received a combined kidney and bone marrow transplant. Source: CD4+ T cells from blood, taken before the transplant.

The CDR3 bases are TGTGCCAGCAGCTTAGTGCAGGGAACAGGGCAGTCCGAGCAGTACTTC. Amino acid sequence: CASSLVQGTGQSEQYF. The chain links TRBV7-2 to TRBJ2-7; a weak D match, TRBD1 (6 bases). Trimming pared 1 base from V and 6 bases from J, leaving 19 bases between. CDR3 length equals 16 residues. Germline lookup yields CDR1 SGHTA and CDR2 FQGNSA.